This T cell receptor (beta chain) appears in the sequencing data of a study of technical replicates of blood from a few donors. A few counts support this clone. V was pared by 3 bases and J by 3 bases, with 10 bases between. CDR1 and CDR2 from the germline V gene are MNHEY and SVGAGI. There are 14 residues in the CDR3. Sequencing used immunoSEQ multiplex PCR; TCRdb keeps in-frame clones, though not all of them. The sample holds about 73,000 clones; roughly 90% are singletons and the top ten take roughly 4.5%. Sequencing input: PBMCs. The chain uses TRBV6-5 and TRBJ2-3; unclear D gene. The receptor comes from a human donor in good health. Some clones in this sample may be carry-over from other donors' samples. Here the CDR3 DNA reads TGTGCCAGCAGTTATCGGCTAGAAACAGATACGCAGTATTTT. It yields the protein CASSYRLETDTQYF.